A selection of T cell receptor beta chains follows, all from one sample in a study of early T cells in non-severe SARS-CoV-2 infection. Via MiXCR, TCRdb re-called the 5' RACE reads, giving one row per CDR3 protein. The sample includes about 56,000 distinct CDR3 sequences, approximately 10% of them seen just once. Sequencing was carried out using whole blood. These receptor sequences come from an adult who was a healthcare worker with PCR-confirmed SARS-CoV-2 infection or an uninfected control (not recorded which). The CDR3 runs from the conserved cysteine through the conserved F or W. Fields, in order: V gene, CDR3 length, clone size, J gene, D gene, CDR3 DNA, CDR3 protein. The D gene is left open where the match is weak. Part of the rows lack a size; the others show once, few, many or a class for expanded clones.

>TRBV5-1|13|many|TRBJ1-1|NA
TGCGCCAGCAGCTTCGTGTGGAACACTGAAGCTTTCTTT
CASSFVWNTEAFF
>TRBV7-6|13|many|TRBJ2-7|NA
TGTGCCAGCAGCTCCGGGACTGAGTACGAGCAGTACTTC
CASSSGTEYEQYF
>TRBV27|16|many|TRBJ2-7|TRBD1
TGTGCCAGCAGTTTATTAGGACAGGGGGCGCCGCGGGAGCAGTACTTC
CASSLLGQGAPREQYF
>TRBV29-1|13|many|TRBJ2-3|NA
TGCAGCGTACTGAGGGACTTCACAGATACGCAGTATTTT
CSVLRDFTDTQYF
>TRBV7-9|15|many|TRBJ2-1|TRBD2
TGTGCCAGCAGCCAAGGGCGGGAGGAGTACAATGAGCAGTTCTTC
CASSQGREEYNEQFF
>TRBV20-1|17|NA|TRBJ2-3|TRBD2
TGCAGTGCTAGAGATCCCCGGACTAGCCGGGTTCCAGATACGCAGTATTTT
CSARDPRTSRVPDTQYF
>TRBV5-1|13|many|TRBJ2-7|NA
TGCGCCAGCAGGAGGGAGGACTCCTACGAGCAGTACTTC
CASRREDSYEQYF
>TRBV20-1|17|many|TRBJ1-1|NA
TGCAGTGCTAGAAACCCCCGGGACGGAACTTTGAACACTGAAGCTTTCTTT
CSARNPRDGTLNTEAFF
>TRBV29-1|13|NA|TRBJ2-5|NA
TGCAGCGTTGAAACGAGCCGGACGGCGACCCAGTACTTC
CSVETSRTATQYF
>TRBV3-1|17|NA|TRBJ2-3|NA
TGTGCCAGCAGCCCCGTTCGACAGATCCAGGGCACAGATACGCAGTATTTT
CASSPVRQIQGTDTQYF
>TRBV2|17|few|TRBJ2-2|TRBD2
TGTGCCATCCTAAGGGCTAGCGGAACGTTCCGGGCCGGGGAGCTGTTTTTT
CAILRASGTFRAGELFF
>TRBV11-3|17|few|TRBJ2-5|TRBD2
TGTGCCAGCAGCCTCGCCCTGACTAGCGGCAACCAAGAGACCCAGTACTTC
CASSLALTSGNQETQYF
>TRBV7-9|16|many|TRBJ1-2|TRBD1
TGTGCCAGCAGCCCCGTGAAACAGGGGATTAACTATGGCTACACCTTC
CASSPVKQGINYGYTF
>TRBV29-1|12|few|TRBJ1-1|NA
TGCAGCGTTGGCGGATTGAACACTGAAGCTTTCTTT
CSVGGLNTEAFF
>TRBV20-1|14|few|TRBJ1-6|TRBD1
TGCAGTGCTAAGTCGGGACAGGCCAATTCACCCCTCCACTTT
CSAKSGQANSPLHF
>TRBV3-1|18|many|TRBJ2-1|NA
TGTGCCAGCAGCCAGGAGGGCCTGGAAGTGGTCGTTTACAATGAGCAGTTCTTC
CASSQEGLEVVVYNEQFF
>TRBV29-1|15|few|TRBJ2-3|NA
TGCAGCGTTATCCCGTTGGAGTGGGGGGCAGATACGCAGTATTTT
CSVIPLEWGADTQYF
>TRBV9|15|many|TRBJ2-7|TRBD2
TGTGCCAGCAGCGGGACTAGCGGGAGTCCCGGGGAGCAGTACTTC
CASSGTSGSPGEQYF
>TRBV29-1|11|many|TRBJ2-7|NA
TGCAGCGTTAAAGACAGAAACGAGCAGTACTTC
CSVKDRNEQYF
>TRBV29-1|11|NA|TRBJ2-1|NA
TGCAGCGCACGGGGGATCGGTGAGCAGTTCTTC
CSARGIGEQFF
>TRBV29-1|14|few|TRBJ1-1|NA
TGCAGCGCTGGGGAAAGGGGCAGAGGCACTGAAGCTTTCTTT
CSAGERGRGTEAFF
>TRBV5-6|17|many|TRBJ2-1|NA
TGTGCCAGCAGCTTTCGTGTCGGGTTCAGCTCCTACAATGAGCAGTTCTTC
CASSFRVGFSSYNEQFF
>TRBV11-1|13|many|TRBJ1-2|NA
TGTGCCAGCAGTTGGAGCCGCAACAATGGCTACACCTTC
CASSWSRNNGYTF
>TRBV28|15|many|TRBJ1-6|NA
TGTGCCAGCGGGGGAGTTTCGTTGGGTAGTTCACCCCTCCACTTT
CASGGVSLGSSPLHF
>TRBV29-1|15|few|TRBJ2-5|TRBD2
TGCAGCGTTGGGGGGTCGGGAGGGCCCTCAGAGACCCAGTACTTC
CSVGGSGGPSETQYF
>TRBV6-2/TRBV6-3|12|NA|TRBJ2-7|NA
TGTGCCAGCAGTTACTCGACGACCGAGCAGTACTTC
CASSYSTTEQYF
>TRBV29-1|12|NA|TRBJ2-5|TRBD1
TGCAGCGTTGGGACAGGGCCAGAGACCCAGTACTTC
CSVGTGPETQYF
>TRBV6-2/TRBV6-3|14|NA|TRBJ2-1|TRBD2
TGTGCCAGCAGCCAACTAGCGGGGTACAATGAGCAGTTCTTC
CASSQLAGYNEQFF
>TRBV7-2|17|few|TRBJ2-3|NA
TGTGCCAGCAGCTTATGGGTCGGCAGGGGCGGCACAGATACGCAGTATTTT
CASSLWVGRGGTDTQYF
>TRBV7-7|15|many|TRBJ2-5|TRBD2
TGTGCTAGCAGCCGGACTAGCGGAGGCGGGGAGACCCAGTACTTC
CASSRTSGGGETQYF
>TRBV10-2|16|few|TRBJ2-3|NA
TGCGCCAGCAGTGAGGTCGAAGGGGGAGACACAGATACGCAGTATTTT
CASSEVEGGDTDTQYF
>TRBV27|12|few|TRBJ2-7|NA
TGTGCCAGCAGTTTATCGGGCCACGAGCAGTACTTC
CASSLSGHEQYF
>TRBV10-3|12|many|TRBJ2-7|NA
TGTGCCATCAACGAGGGGGCCTACGAGCAGTACTTC
CAINEGAYEQYF
>TRBV11-2|15|few|TRBJ2-1|TRBD2
TGTGCCAGCAGCTTCAGCGGGAGTAAACTAAGTGAGCAGTTCTTC
CASSFSGSKLSEQFF
>TRBV24-1|14|many|TRBJ1-1|TRBD1
TGTGCCACCAGAGGGACAGGGGGGAACACTGAAGCTTTCTTT
CATRGTGGNTEAFF
>TRBV11-2|16|NA|TRBJ2-5|TRBD2
TGTGCCAGCAGCTTTCTGGGACTAGCGGGAGAAGAGACCCAGTACTTC
CASSFLGLAGEETQYF
>TRBV2|11|many|TRBJ2-7|NA
TGTGCCAGCAGAAGCTCCTACGAGCAGTACTTC
CASRSSYEQYF
>TRBV10-3|12|few|TRBJ2-2|NA
TGTGCGTTGGGGTCGAACACCGGGGAGCTGTTTTTT
CALGSNTGELFF
>TRBV10-3|14|many|TRBJ2-5|NA
TGTGCCATCAGTGAAAGGAGGACCCCTGATGCCCAGTACTTC
CAISERRTPDAQYF
>TRBV7-9|16|few|TRBJ2-1|NA
TGTGCCAGCACACCAAGGGGGCTGGCGGGAGAAAATGAGCAGTTCTTC
CASTPRGLAGENEQFF
>TRBV29-1|10|few|TRBJ1-1|NA
TGCAGCGCCCAAAATCTCCAAGCTTTCTTT
CSAQNLQAFF
>TRBV10-3|14|NA|TRBJ1-3|NA
TGTGCCATCAGGGAGGACATCTCGGGAAACACCATATATTTT
CAIREDISGNTIYF
>TRBV5-1|14|many|TRBJ1-2|TRBD1
TGCGCCAGCAGCTTCAGGGGGCGCATCGATGGCTACACCTTC
CASSFRGRIDGYTF
>TRBV6-6|18|NA|TRBJ2-5|TRBD2
TGTGCCAGCAGTCCCTATAAAGCGGGAGGTCCATACCAAGAGACCCAGTACTTC
CASSPYKAGGPYQETQYF
>TRBV7-2|14|many|TRBJ2-5|NA
TGTGCCAGCAGCTTAGAACGCCCCGGGCAGACCCAGTACTTC
CASSLERPGQTQYF
>TRBV7-6|15|many|TRBJ2-7|TRBD2
TGTGCCAGCAGCACCAAAGCGGGAGGGGCCTACGAGCAGTACTTC
CASSTKAGGAYEQYF
>TRBV7-8|12|NA|TRBJ1-6|NA
TGTGCCAGCAGCCCTAATAATTCACCCCTCCACTTT
CASSPNNSPLHF
>TRBV7-2|16|few|TRBJ2-1|TRBD2
TGTGCCAGCAGCTATACGGGACTAGCGGGAAAGAATGAGCAGTTCTTC
CASSYTGLAGKNEQFF
>TRBV18|16|many|TRBJ1-1|TRBD1
TGTGCCAGCTCCATGGTAGGGGGCTTCGGGAACACTGAAGCTTTCTTT
CASSMVGGFGNTEAFF
>TRBV5-1|15|many|TRBJ1-1|NA
TGCGCCAGCAGCTTCGCCGGTAGCATGAACACTGAAGCTTTCTTT
CASSFAGSMNTEAFF
>TRBV27|15|many|TRBJ2-5|TRBD1
TGTGCCAGCAGCGACAGGGGGGGTCCGTTAGAGACCCAGTACTTC
CASSDRGGPLETQYF
>TRBV20-1|14|many|TRBJ2-3|TRBD1
TGCAGTGCCTGGGCACGTGAACAGGGGGATACGCAGTATTTT
CSAWAREQGDTQYF